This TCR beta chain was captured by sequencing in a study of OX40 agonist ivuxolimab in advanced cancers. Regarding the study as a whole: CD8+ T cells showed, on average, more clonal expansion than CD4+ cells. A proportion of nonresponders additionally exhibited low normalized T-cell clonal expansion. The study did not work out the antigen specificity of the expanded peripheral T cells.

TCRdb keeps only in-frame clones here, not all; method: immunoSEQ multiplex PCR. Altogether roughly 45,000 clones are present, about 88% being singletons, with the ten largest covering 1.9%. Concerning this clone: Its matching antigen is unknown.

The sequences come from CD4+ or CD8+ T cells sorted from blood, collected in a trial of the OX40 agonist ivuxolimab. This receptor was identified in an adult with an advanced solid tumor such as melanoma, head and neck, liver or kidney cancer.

This CDR3 reads CASSQATGARWNEQYF. The CDR3 DNA reads TGCGCCAGCAGCCAAGCGACAGGGGCCAGGTGGAACGAGCAGTACTTC. The rearrangement links TRBV4-1 to TRBJ2-7, with 8 positions matching TRBD1. Per the germline V gene, CDR1 is MGHRA and CDR2 is YSYEKL. V lost 1 base, J lost 5 bases, and 10 bases stayed unmatched. The CDR3 length is 16 residues.